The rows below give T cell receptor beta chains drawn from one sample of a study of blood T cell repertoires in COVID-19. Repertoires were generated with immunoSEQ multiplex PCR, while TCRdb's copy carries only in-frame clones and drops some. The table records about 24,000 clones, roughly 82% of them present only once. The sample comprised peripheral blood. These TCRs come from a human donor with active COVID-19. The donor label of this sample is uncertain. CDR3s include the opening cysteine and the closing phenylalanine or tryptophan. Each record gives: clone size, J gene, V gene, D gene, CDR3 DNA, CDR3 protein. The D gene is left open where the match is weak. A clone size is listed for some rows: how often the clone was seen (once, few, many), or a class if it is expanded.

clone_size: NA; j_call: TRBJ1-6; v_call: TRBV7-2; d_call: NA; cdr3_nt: TGTGCCAGCAGCTTAGGTTGGGGCCAGGGCTTCACACCCCTCCACTTT; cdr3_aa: CASSLGWGQGFTPLHF
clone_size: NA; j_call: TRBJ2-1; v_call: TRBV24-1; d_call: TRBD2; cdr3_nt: TGTGCCACCAGTTCTAGCGGGACCGGCAATGAGCAGTTCTTC; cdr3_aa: CATSSSGTGNEQFF
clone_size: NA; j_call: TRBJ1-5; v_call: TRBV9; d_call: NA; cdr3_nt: TGTGCCAGCAGCCCCCACGACTATAGCAATCAGCCCCAGCATTTT; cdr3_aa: CASSPHDYSNQPQHF
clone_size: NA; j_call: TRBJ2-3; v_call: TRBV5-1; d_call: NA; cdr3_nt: TGCGCCAGCAGCCCCGGACAGAGAGGGGATACGCAGTATTTT; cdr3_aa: CASSPGQRGDTQYF
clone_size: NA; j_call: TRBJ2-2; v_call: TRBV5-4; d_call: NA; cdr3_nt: TGTGCCAGCAGCTTGGTAGGACAGACCGGGGAGCTGTTTTTT; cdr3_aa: CASSLVGQTGELFF
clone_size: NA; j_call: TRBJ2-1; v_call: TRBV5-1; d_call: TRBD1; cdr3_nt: TGCGCCAGCAGCTTAACAGGGGGTTGGTACAATGAGCAGTTCTTC; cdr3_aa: CASSLTGGWYNEQFF
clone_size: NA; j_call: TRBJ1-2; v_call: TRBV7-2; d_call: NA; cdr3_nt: TGTGCCAGCAGCTCAGACAGTGGCTATGGCTACACCTTC; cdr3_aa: CASSSDSGYGYTF
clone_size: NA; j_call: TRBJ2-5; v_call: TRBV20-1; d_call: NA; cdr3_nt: TGCAGTGCCGGAGAGGCCCGTCCAAAGTACTTC; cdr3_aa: CSAGEARPKYF
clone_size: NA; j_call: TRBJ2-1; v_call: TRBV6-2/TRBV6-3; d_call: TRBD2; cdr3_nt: TGTGCCAGCAGTTACGGGGGACTAGCGGGAGAGCAGTTCTTC; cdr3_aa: CASSYGGLAGEQFF
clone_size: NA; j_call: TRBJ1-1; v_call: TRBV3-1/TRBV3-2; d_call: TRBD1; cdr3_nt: TGTGCCAGCAGCCACGCCCTTGGTGCAGGGGGCGCTTTCTTT; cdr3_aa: CASSHALGAGGAFF
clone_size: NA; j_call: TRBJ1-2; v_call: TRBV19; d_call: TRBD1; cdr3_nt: TGTGCCAGTAGTCTAAGTGGGGACAGGGAATTTAATGGCTACACCTTC; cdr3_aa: CASSLSGDREFNGYTF
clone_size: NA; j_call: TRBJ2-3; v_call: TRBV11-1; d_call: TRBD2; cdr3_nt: TGTGCCAGCAGCTCCGGACTAGCGGATCACACAGATACGCAGTATTTT; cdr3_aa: CASSSGLADHTDTQYF
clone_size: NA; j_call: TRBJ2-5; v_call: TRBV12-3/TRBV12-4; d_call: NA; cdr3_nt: TGTGCCAGCAGTTCCGGAGAGACCCAGTACTTC; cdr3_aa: CASSSGETQYF
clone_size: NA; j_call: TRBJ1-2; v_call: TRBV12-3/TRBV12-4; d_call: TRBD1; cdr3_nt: TGTGCCAGCAGTTTAGGACAGGGGCATGGCTACACCTTC; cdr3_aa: CASSLGQGHGYTF
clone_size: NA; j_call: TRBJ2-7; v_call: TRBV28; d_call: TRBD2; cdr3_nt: TGTGCCAGCAGTTTATATTTAGGACTAGCGGGAGGGCCGGGGGAGCAGTACTTC; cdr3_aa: CASSLYLGLAGGPGEQYF
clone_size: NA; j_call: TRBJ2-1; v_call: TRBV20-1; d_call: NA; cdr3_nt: TGCAGTGCTAGTACCCTGGACTACTACAATGAGCAGTTCTTC; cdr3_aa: CSASTLDYYNEQFF
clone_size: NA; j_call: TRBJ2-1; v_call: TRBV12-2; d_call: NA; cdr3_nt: TGTGCAAGTCGTACGGACAGGGTTTTGTACAATGAGCAGTTCTTC; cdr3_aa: CASRTDRVLYNEQFF
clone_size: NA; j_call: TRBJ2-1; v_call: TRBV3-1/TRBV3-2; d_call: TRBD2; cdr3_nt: TGTGCCAGCAGCCAAGTGACTAGCAGTGCCTACAATGAGCAGTTCTTC; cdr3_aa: CASSQVTSSAYNEQFF
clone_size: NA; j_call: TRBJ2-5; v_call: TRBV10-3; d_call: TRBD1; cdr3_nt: TGTGCCATCAGTGAGTCTGGGGTCCCAACAGGGGCCCAGTACTTC; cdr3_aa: CAISESGVPTGAQYF
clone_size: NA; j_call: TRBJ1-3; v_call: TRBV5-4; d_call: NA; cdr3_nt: TGTGCCAGCAGCTTGGGCACGACAGACTCTGGAAACACCATATATTTT; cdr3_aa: CASSLGTTDSGNTIYF
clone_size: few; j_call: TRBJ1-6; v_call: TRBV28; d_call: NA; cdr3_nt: TGTGCCAGCACCTTATCCGGGGTGGCTTCACCCCTCCACTTT; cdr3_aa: CASTLSGVASPLHF
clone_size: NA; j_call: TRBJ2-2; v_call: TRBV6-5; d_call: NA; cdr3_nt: TGTGCCAGCGACAGGTTCAACACCGGGGAGCTGTTTTTT; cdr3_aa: CASDRFNTGELFF
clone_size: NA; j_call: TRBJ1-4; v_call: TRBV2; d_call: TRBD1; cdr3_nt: TGTGCCAGCAGGAGAAGCGGGACAGGGAATGAAAAACTGTTTTTT; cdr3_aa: CASRRSGTGNEKLFF
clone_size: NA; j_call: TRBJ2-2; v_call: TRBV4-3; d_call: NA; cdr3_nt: TGCGCCAGCAGCCCCCGCGACAGGACAGACACCGGGGAGCTGTTTTTT; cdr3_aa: CASSPRDRTDTGELFF
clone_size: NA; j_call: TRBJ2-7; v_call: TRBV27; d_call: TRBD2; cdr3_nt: TGTGCCAGCAGGCAGACTAGCGGGAGTCTTTTCCACGAGCAGTACTTC; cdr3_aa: CASRQTSGSLFHEQYF
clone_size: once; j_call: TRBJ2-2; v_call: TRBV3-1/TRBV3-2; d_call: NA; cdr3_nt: TGTGCCAGCAGCGGCAGGGTCACCGGGGAGCTGTTTTTT; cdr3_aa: CASSGRVTGELFF
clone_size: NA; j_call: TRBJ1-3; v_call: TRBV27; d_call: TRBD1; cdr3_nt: TGTGCCAGCAGTCCACAGGGGGCGACCCGAAACACCATATATTTT; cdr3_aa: CASSPQGATRNTIYF
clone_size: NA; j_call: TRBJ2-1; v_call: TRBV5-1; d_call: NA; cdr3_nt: TGCGCCAGCAGCTTGGGAGGCGGGCAGAGCTCCTACAATGAGCAGTTCTTC; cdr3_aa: CASSLGGGQSSYNEQFF
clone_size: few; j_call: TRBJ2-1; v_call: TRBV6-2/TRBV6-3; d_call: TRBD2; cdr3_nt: TGTGCCAGCAGTTACGGGGGGGGACTAGCGGCCTACAATGAGCAGTTCTTC; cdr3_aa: CASSYGGGLAAYNEQFF
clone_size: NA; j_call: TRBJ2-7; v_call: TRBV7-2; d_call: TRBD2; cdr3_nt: TGTGCCAGCAGCTTAGCTTCGGGAGGTCTTATCTACGAGCAGTACTTC; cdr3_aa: CASSLASGGLIYEQYF
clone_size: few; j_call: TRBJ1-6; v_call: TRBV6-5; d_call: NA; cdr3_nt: TGTGCCAGCACCAAAACGGGGGTGGTAGAGTCACCCCTCCACTTT; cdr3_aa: CASTKTGVVESPLHF
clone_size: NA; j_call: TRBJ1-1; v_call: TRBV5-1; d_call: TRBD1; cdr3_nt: TGCGCCAGCAGGGGGACAGTATGGAGCACTGAAGCTTTCTTT; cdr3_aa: CASRGTVWSTEAFF
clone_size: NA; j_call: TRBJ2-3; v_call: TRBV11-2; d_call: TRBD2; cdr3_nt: TGTGCCAGCAGCTTAGGTGGGACTAGCGGGAGTGGAGATACGCAGTATTTT; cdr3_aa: CASSLGGTSGSGDTQYF
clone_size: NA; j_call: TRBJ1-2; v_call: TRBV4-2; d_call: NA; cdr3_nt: TGTGCCAGCAGCCAAGAATTAACAGGGCCCTATGGCTACACCTTC; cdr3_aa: CASSQELTGPYGYTF
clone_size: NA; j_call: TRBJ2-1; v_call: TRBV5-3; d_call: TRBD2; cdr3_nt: TGTGCCAGAAGCTTCGGTAGCGGGAGGGTCAATGAGCAGTTCTTC; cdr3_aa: CARSFGSGRVNEQFF
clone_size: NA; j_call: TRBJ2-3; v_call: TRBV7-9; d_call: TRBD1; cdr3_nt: TGTGCCAGCAGCTCTCAGACAGGGGTGGACGATACGCAGTATTTT; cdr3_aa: CASSSQTGVDDTQYF
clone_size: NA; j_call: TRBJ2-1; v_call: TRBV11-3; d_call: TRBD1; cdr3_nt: TGTGCCAGCAGCTTAGCCAGGGGGCAGGATGAGCAGTTCTTC; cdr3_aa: CASSLARGQDEQFF
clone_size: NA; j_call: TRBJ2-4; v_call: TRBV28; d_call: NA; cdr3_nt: TGTGCCAGCAGTTTATCTCGGGTTCAGTACTTC; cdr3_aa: CASSLSRVQYF
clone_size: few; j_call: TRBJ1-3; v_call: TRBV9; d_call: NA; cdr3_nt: TGTGCCAGCACCCTTAACGCCGGGGGGCTCTCTGGAAACACCATATATTTT; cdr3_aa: CASTLNAGGLSGNTIYF
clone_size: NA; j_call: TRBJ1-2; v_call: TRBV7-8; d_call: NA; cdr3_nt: TGTGCCAGCAGCTTAGACGTAGTACCTAACTATGGCTACACCTTC; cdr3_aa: CASSLDVVPNYGYTF
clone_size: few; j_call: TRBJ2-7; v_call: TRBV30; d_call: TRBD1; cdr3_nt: TGTGCCTGGCAAAACAGGGGGCTCAAGGACGAGCAGTACTTC; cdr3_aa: CAWQNRGLKDEQYF
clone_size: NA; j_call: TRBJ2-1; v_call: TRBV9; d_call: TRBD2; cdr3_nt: TGTGCCAGCAGCTTAATAGCGGGAGGGCCGATCAATGAGCAGTTCTTC; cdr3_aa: CASSLIAGGPINEQFF
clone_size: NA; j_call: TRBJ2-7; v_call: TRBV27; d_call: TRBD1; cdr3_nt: TGTGCCAGCAGCCTTTGGACAGGGGCTCGGTACGAGCAGTACTTC; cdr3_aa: CASSLWTGARYEQYF
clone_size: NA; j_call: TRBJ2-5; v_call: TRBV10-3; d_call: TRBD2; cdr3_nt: TGTGCCATCAGTTCGTCTAGCGGACTCCAAGAGACCCAGTACTTC; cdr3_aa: CAISSSSGLQETQYF
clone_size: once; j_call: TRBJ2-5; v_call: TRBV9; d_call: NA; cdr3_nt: TGTGCCAGCAGCGCAGGCATACGCCGAGAAGAGACCCAGTACTTC; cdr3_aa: CASSAGIRREETQYF
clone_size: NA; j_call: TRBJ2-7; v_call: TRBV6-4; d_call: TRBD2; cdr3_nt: TGTGCCAGCAGTGATTCAGTGGCTAGCGGGAGGGGGGACGAGCAGTACTTC; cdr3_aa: CASSDSVASGRGDEQYF
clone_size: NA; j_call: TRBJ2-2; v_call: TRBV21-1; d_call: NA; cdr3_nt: TGTGCCAGCGGCCCCCCCCCGTCAGATCCCGGGGAGCTGTTTTTT; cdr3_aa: CASGPPPSDPGELFF
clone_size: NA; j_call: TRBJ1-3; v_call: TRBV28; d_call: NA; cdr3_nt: TGTGCCAGCAGTCTACCAGACAGCTACTCTGGAAACACCATATATTTT; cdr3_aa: CASSLPDSYSGNTIYF
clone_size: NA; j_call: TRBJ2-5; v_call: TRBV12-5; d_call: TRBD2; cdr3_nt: TGTGCTAGTGTACTAGCACTAGCGGGGGGGTTTGAGACCCAGTACTTC; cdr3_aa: CASVLALAGGFETQYF
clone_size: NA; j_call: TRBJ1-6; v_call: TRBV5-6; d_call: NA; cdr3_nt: TGTGCCAGCAGCTTAAAGAGTACTAATTCACCCCTCCACTTT; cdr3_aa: CASSLKSTNSPLHF
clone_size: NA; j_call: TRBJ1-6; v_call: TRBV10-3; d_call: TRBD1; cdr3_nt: TGTGCCATCGGGACAGGAGACTCGTCCAGATCACCCCTCCACTTT; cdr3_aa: CAIGTGDSSRSPLHF
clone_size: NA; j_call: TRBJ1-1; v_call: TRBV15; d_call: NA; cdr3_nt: TGTGCCACCAGCACAAACCTAAACACTGAAGCTTTCTTT; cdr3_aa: CATSTNLNTEAFF